The 26 T cell receptor beta chains below all came from one sample that was sequenced in a study of shared clonotypes between healthy human individuals (TCRdb year 2020). Libraries were made using the immunoSEQ multiplex PCR assay. In its TCRdb copy, this immuneACCESS table keeps in-frame sequences only and misses some clones. Where compared with another copy, unresolved V genes explain less than half of these, and the others have no known cause. The sample includes about 2.4 million clones, with 85% to 95% observed a single time. Roughly 0.15% of the sample goes to the ten largest clones. Source material: naive CD4+ T cells sorted from blood. Reading the label with the study, this specimen's cell subset or site is: CD45RA+ positively selected. The receptors here all came from a man aged 18 to 29 in good health.

The V and J genes are TRBV28 and TRBJ1-5; TRBD1 matches 12 bases. Germline lookup yields CDR1 MDHEN and CDR2 SYDVKM. The CDR3 totals 16 residues. Trimming cost V 4 bases and J 3 bases; bases outside gene matches: 4. The CDR3 DNA reads as TGTGCCAGCAGTTCTGGGACAGGGGGCTTCAATCAGCCCCAGCATTTT. It encodes CASSSGTGGFNQPQHF. Drawing the rest from reference TRBV28 and TRBJ1-5, the complete variable domain is DVKVTQSSRYLVKRTGEKVFLECVQDMDHENMFWYRQDPGLGLRLIYFSYDVKMKEKGDIPEGYSVSREKKERFSLILESASTNQTSMYLCASSSGTGGFNQPQHFGDGTRLSIL.

This clone was detected once. The chain joins TRBV5-1 to TRBJ2-7, with D perhaps matching TRBD1 (5 bases). The ends were cut back, 4 bases at V and 4 bases at J, with 9 bases in the middle. CDR1 is SGHRS, CDR2 YFSETQ, per germline. CDR3 length: 12 amino acids. The CDR3 DNA sequence: TGCGCCAGCAGCGCTCCAGGGTACGAGCAGTACTTC. Protein sequence: CASSAPGYEQYF.

For this clone: Other nucleotide sequences from this sample produce the same CDR3. The gene calls are TRBV18 and TRBJ1-1; possibly TRBD1 for D (5 bases). The CDR3 consists of 14 residues. Germline lookup yields CDR1 KGHSH and CDR2 LQKENI. The ends were cut back, 2 bases at V and 1 base at J, with 8 bases in the middle. This chain's CDR3 is CASSPRGENTEAFF. For the CDR3, the DNA is TGTGCCAGCTCACCAAGGGGTGAGAACACTGAAGCTTTCTTT.

V and J are TRBV18 and TRBJ1-2; tentatively, D is TRBD1 (6 bases). Germline loops: CDR1 KGHSH, CDR2 LQKENI. This CDR3 has 13 residues. The V and J ends lost 3 bases and 7 bases respectively, with 12 bases between them. CDR3 bases: TGTGCCAGCTCACCGGGAGGGGGTTCTGGCTACACCTTC. This sequence encodes CASSPGGGSGYTF.

The J gene is TRBJ1-4, the V gene TRBV2; TRBD1 might be the D (6 bases). Germline V gene data show CDR1 as SNHLY and CDR2 as FYNNEI. V lost 3 bases, J lost 6 bases, and 14 bases lay in between. This CDR3 spans 15 amino acids. Here the CDR3 reads CASSETGRGHEKLFF. CDR3 in DNA: TGTGCCAGCAGTGAGACAGGAAGGGGTCATGAAAAACTGTTTTTT.

V is TRBV5-4 and J is TRBJ1-5; D is possibly TRBD1 (6 bases). V was shortened by 4 bases and J by 8 bases, with 13 bases between the two germline ends. The CDR3 totals 13 residues. Germline V lookup: CDR1 SGHNT, CDR2 YYREEE (reference sequence). The CDR3 loop is CASSPGALEPQHF. DNA for the CDR3: TGTGCCAGCAGCCCGGGGGCTTTGGAGCCCCAGCATTTT.

Worth noting for this clone: This specimen includes other DNA sequences encoding the same CDR3. This chain links TRBV5-1 with TRBJ2-3; D is unclear. Trimming shortened V by 5 bases and J by 2 bases, and 6 bases separated the two germline ends. CDR3 length: 12 amino acids. CDR1 and CDR2 (germline): SGHRS, YFSETQ. The CDR3 DNA is TGCGCCAGCAGTGATCCCACAGATACGCAGTATTTT. As protein: CASSDPTDTQYF.

The V call is TRBV7-9, the J call TRBJ2-6; D not resolved. The CDR3 loop spans 17 amino acids. V lost 5 bases, J lost 4 bases, and 18 bases lay in between. Germline V gene data show CDR1 as SEHNR and CDR2 as FQNEAQ (reference sequence). The CDR3 reads CASSPLLGPRGANVLTF. As DNA, the CDR3 is TGTGCCAGCAGCCCTCTTTTGGGTCCCCGAGGGGCCAACGTCCTGACTTTC.

The V gene is TRBV10-1, the J gene TRBJ1-2; unclear D gene. V lost 0 bases, J lost 8 bases, and 10 bases lay in between. CDR3 length: 13 residues. The germline CDR1 and CDR2 sequences are WNHNN and SYGVQD (reference sequence). This CDR3 reads CASSESRGGGYTF. CDR3 nucleotides: TGCGCCAGCAGTGAGTCCCGGGGAGGGGGCTACACCTTC.

This clone was seen just once. This sequence joins TRBV19 and TRBJ2-2; D unresolved. The CDR3 is 14 residues long. Germline CDR1 LNHDA, CDR2 SQIVND (reference sequence). V shed 5 bases and J shed 4 bases, with 11 bases lying between them. As DNA, the CDR3 is TGTGCCAGTAGTCGCGAACGGGTCACCGGGGAGCTGTTTTTT. Translation gives CASSRERVTGELFF.

The rearrangement uses TRBV7-2 and TRBJ2-3; a weak D match, TRBD1 (5 bases). The CDR3 has 17 residues. V lost 5 bases and J 0 bases, leaving 18 bases between the germline ends. Germline-derived CDR1 and CDR2 are SGHTA and FQGNSA. The CDR3 sequence: CASSEVAGRASTDTQYF. The CDR3 DNA reads TGTGCCAGCAGCGAAGTAGCCGGCAGGGCGAGCACAGATACGCAGTATTTT. Full variable domain (outside the CDR3, taken from reference TRBV7-2 and TRBJ2-3): GAGVSQSPSNKVTEKGKDVELRCDPISGHTALYWYRQSLGQGLEFLIYFQGNSAPDKSGLPSDRFSAERTGGSVSTLTIQRTQQEDSAVYLCASSEVAGRASTDTQYFGPGTRLTVL.

V is TRBV7-8 and J is TRBJ2-7, with 7 bases identical to TRBD2. The germline V gene has CDR1 SGHVS and CDR2 FQNEAQ. V was clipped by 1 base and J by 3 bases; unmatched bases: 9. This CDR3 comprises 16 residues. CDR3 sequence reads: CASSLGRHGRNYEQYF. CDR3 DNA sequence: TGTGCCAGCAGCTTAGGCCGCCACGGGAGGAACTACGAGCAGTACTTC.

The rearrangement joins TRBV15 to TRBJ2-7; D is uncertain. Germline loops: CDR1 LNHNV, CDR2 YYDKDF (reference sequence). The germline V and J ends were trimmed by 8 bases and 6 bases, with 14 bases remaining between them. This CDR3 is 12 amino acids long. The CDR3: CATSLLGREQYF. CDR3 nucleotides: TGTGCCACCTCCCTACTGGGTCGCGAGCAGTACTTC.

The V call is TRBV5-1, the J call TRBJ1-1; D is unresolved. This CDR3 region has 15 residues. The ends were cut back, 1 base at V and 0 bases at J, with 10 bases in the middle. CDR1 SGHRS and CDR2 YFSETQ come from the germline V gene. CDR3: CASSLFGQVNTEAFF. CDR3 DNA: TGCGCCAGCAGCTTGTTCGGGCAGGTGAACACTGAAGCTTTCTTT.

The chain combines TRBV6-1 with TRBJ1-5; 9 nucleotides agree with TRBD1. Germline V lookup: CDR1 MNHNS, CDR2 SASEGT. After removal of 5 bases from V and 5 bases from J, the junction contained 10 bases not matched to a gene. The CDR3 runs 16 residues. The CDR3 DNA is TGTGCCAGCAGTCAAGGGGACAGGGTGATGTATCAGCCCCAGCATTTT. Protein: CASSQGDRVMYQPQHF.

Remarks on this clone: The sample holds other DNA sequences that translate to the same CDR3. The chain combines TRBV18 with TRBJ1-4, with a tentative D call TRBD1 (5 bases). Looked up from germline, CDR1 is KGHSH and CDR2 is LQKENI. The CDR3 has 13 residues. V was shortened by 3 bases and J by 8 bases, with 10 bases between the two germline ends. The DNA for the CDR3 is TGTGCCAGCTCACCGGGGGTGGAGGAAAAACTGTTTTTT. This sequence encodes CASSPGVEEKLFF.

J is TRBJ2-1 and V is TRBV9, with D unclear. The CDR3 loop spans 14 amino acids. The V gene lost 3 bases and the J gene lost 7 bases, with 14 bases spanning the gap. In germline, CDR1 is SGDLS, CDR2 YYNGEE. CDR3 coding DNA: TGTGCCAGCAGCGCTAATCCCCTGTCAAATGAGCAGTTCTTC. It yields the protein CASSANPLSNEQFF. Full variable domain (outside the CDR3, taken from reference TRBV9 and TRBJ2-1): DSGVTQTPKHLITATGQRVTLRCSPRSGDLSVYWYQQSLDQGLQFLIQYYNGEERAKGNILERFSAQQFPDLHSELNLSSLELGDSALYFCASSANPLSNEQFFGPGTRLTVL.

This chain joins TRBV9 and TRBJ2-7; D remains unclear. V lost 4 bases and J lost 1, with 12 bases in between. The CDR3 runs 14 residues. Germline V CDR1 and CDR2: SGDLS, YYNGEE. CDR3 amino acids: CASSPNTDSYEQYF. The CDR3, as DNA: TGTGCCAGCAGCCCAAACACAGATTCCTACGAGCAGTACTTC. Looking up the rest from reference TRBV9 and TRBJ2-7 gives the full variable domain: DSGVTQTPKHLITATGQRVTLRCSPRSGDLSVYWYQQSLDQGLQFLIQYYNGEERAKGNILERFSAQQFPDLHSELNLSSLELGDSALYFCASSPNTDSYEQYFGPGTRLTVT.

V is TRBV6-5 and J is TRBJ1-6, with D unclear. V was cut by 5 bases and J by 7 bases, with 9 bases left in between. This CDR3 has 13 residues. Germline CDR1 is MNHEY and CDR2 is SVGAGI. The CDR3 DNA follows: TGTGCCAGCAGTCGAACTCAGAATTCACCCCTCCACTTT. It is translated as CASSRTQNSPLHF.

This chain links TRBV9 with TRBJ1-3; the D gene is possibly TRBD1 (5 bases). In germline, CDR1 is SGDLS, CDR2 YYNGEE. The CDR3 contains 16 residues. Trimming left V 2 bases short and J 2 bases short, with 14 bases between. CDR3 protein: CASSVTWGTAGNTIYF. The CDR3 DNA sequence: TGTGCCAGCAGCGTCACTTGGGGGACCGCTGGAAACACCATATATTTT.

The chain is built from TRBV27 and TRBJ2-5; tentatively, D is TRBD1 (7 bases). The closer fit of TRBJ2-7 to the DNA end suggests the J call may be wrong. There are 14 residues in the CDR3. Germline CDR1 reads MNHEY; CDR2 reads SMNVEV (reference sequence). CDR3 sequence: CASSQGDLALEQYF. In DNA form, the CDR3 reads TGTGCCAGCAGTCAGGGGGATCTAGCGCTCGAGCAGTACTTC.

This clone was picked up one time. V is TRBV11-2 and J is TRBJ2-5; D may be TRBD1 or TRBD2 (6 bases each). Germline lookup yields CDR1 SGHAT and CDR2 FQNNGV. CDR3 size: 13 residues. V was clipped by 4 bases and J by 10 bases, with 16 bases between them. CDR3 sequence: CASSWTTSGDQYF. The CDR3 region has the DNA TGTGCCAGCAGCTGGACTACCTCAGGGGACCAGTACTTC.

This clone was detected only a few times. CDR3 bases: TGTGCCAGTAGTACGCCCCCGGGACAGGGGGCTTCACCCCTCCACTTT. Encoded protein: CASSTPPGQGASPLHF. The rearrangement links TRBV19 to TRBJ1-6; 12 bases fit TRBD1. The CDR3 runs to 16 residues. V lost 4 bases, J lost 9 bases, and 7 bases stayed unmatched. Per the germline V gene, CDR1 is LNHDA and CDR2 is SQIVND (reference sequence).

The chain couples TRBV27 to TRBJ2-4; 7 nucleotides align to TRBD1. Trimming at V came to 2 bases and at J to 7 bases, leaving 5 bases not matched to a gene. This CDR3 region has 14 residues. Germline CDR1 and CDR2: MNHEY and SMNVEV (reference sequence). The CDR3 spells CASSLRQGTNIQYF. The CDR3 nucleotides are TGTGCCAGCAGTTTAAGACAGGGCACGAACATTCAGTACTTC.

The chain has TRBV7-9 and TRBJ2-7, with TRBD2 as a possible D gene (7 bases). From germline, CDR1 is SEHNR and CDR2 FQNEAQ (reference sequence). V was shortened by 0 bases and J by 3 bases, with 18 bases between the two germline ends. The CDR3 covers 17 residues. The CDR3: CASSLALGNRDYYEQYF. As DNA, the CDR3 is TGTGCCAGCAGCTTAGCCCTGGGAAACAGGGACTACTACGAGCAGTACTTC.

CDR3: CASSEGLSTDTQYF. CDR3 nucleotides: TGTGCCAGCAGCGAGGGACTCAGCACAGATACGCAGTATTTT. V is TRBV9 and J is TRBJ2-3; tentative D call: TRBD2 (6 bases). The CDR3 sequence is 14 residues long. Trimming took 3 bases from V and 0 from J, leaving 8 bases between them. Germline loops: CDR1 SGDLS, CDR2 YYNGEE. The full variable domain, rest sourced from reference TRBV9 and TRBJ2-3, is DSGVTQTPKHLITATGQRVTLRCSPRSGDLSVYWYQQSLDQGLQFLIQYYNGEERAKGNILERFSAQQFPDLHSELNLSSLELGDSALYFCASSEGLSTDTQYFGPGTRLTVL.